This is a list of T cell receptor beta chains from one sample in a study of blood T cell repertoires in COVID-19. Method: immunoSEQ multiplex PCR; TCRdb's copy keeps in-frame clones and lacks some. In the table there are about 64,000 clones, roughly 85% of which are singletons. The sample comprised peripheral blood. The source is a man aged 35 to 55 with acute or convalescent COVID-19. CDR3s include the opening cysteine and the closing phenylalanine or tryptophan. The D gene is left open where the match is weak. Not every row has a clone size; where given, it reads once, few, many or a size class.

>TRBJ1-2|TRBD1|.|TRBV2
TGTGCCAGCAGAACGAGGACAGGGAATGGCTACACCTTC
CASRTRTGNGYTF
>TRBJ2-2|.|.|TRBV7-2
TGTGCCAGCAGCTTACCGACCCCTCGGCGGACCGGGGAGCTGTTTTTT
CASSLPTPRRTGELFF
>TRBJ1-2|.|.|TRBV19
TGTGCCAGTAGATATACAGGGACCGGCTACACCTTC
CASRYTGTGYTF
>TRBJ2-3|.|.|TRBV11-2
TGTGCCAGCAGCTTAGAACTATCAGGGGCGCAGTATTTT
CASSLELSGAQYF
>TRBJ1-3|TRBD1|.|TRBV29-1
TGCAGCGTTAGAGGGGACAGGGGCACAAACACCATATATTTT
CSVRGDRGTNTIYF
>TRBJ1-3|.|.|TRBV30
TGTGCCTGGAGTGTATTAGGAGCCTCTGGAAACACCATATATTTT
CAWSVLGASGNTIYF
>TRBJ2-7|.|.|TRBV19
TGTGCCAGTAGTCCCGGAGGGACCTACGAGCAGTACTTC
CASSPGGTYEQYF
>TRBJ1-1|.|few|TRBV11-3
TGTGCCAGCAGCTTAGGGCGGAAAACTGAAGCTTTCTTT
CASSLGRKTEAFF
>TRBJ2-6|.|.|TRBV27
TGTGCCAGCAGTTTCTACTCTGGGGCCAACGTCCTGACTTTC
CASSFYSGANVLTF
>TRBJ2-3|.|.|TRBV5-4
TGTGCCAGCAGCTTGGGCCAACGCGGGGGCCCCGGTACGCAGTATTTT
CASSLGQRGGPGTQYF
>TRBJ1-2|TRBD1|.|TRBV11-2
TGTGCCAGCAGCCTCCGACAGGGTTATGGCTACACCTTC
CASSLRQGYGYTF
>TRBJ1-4|.|once|TRBV11-2
TGTGCCAGCAGCTTATCTCGAGGGCAGGGGCTGTTTTTT
CASSLSRGQGLFF
>TRBJ2-7|.|.|TRBV10-3
TGTGCCACCGCGGGCCTTAACGAGCAGTACTTC
CATAGLNEQYF
>TRBJ2-1|.|.|TRBV12-3/TRBV12-4
TGTGCCAGCAGTTTAGTAGCGGCTGGTGAGCAGTTCTTC
CASSLVAAGEQFF
>TRBJ1-2|.|.|TRBV5-4
TGTGCCAGCAGCGAGATAAGCGGCTATGGCTACACCTTC
CASSEISGYGYTF
>TRBJ1-2|.|.|TRBV30
TGTGCCTGGAGTGTGGTCCAGGGTAGCTATGGCTACACCTTC
CAWSVVQGSYGYTF
>TRBJ2-5|.|.|TRBV15
TGTGCCACCAGAGCCTATGGTATCCAAGAGACCCAGTACTTC
CATRAYGIQETQYF
>TRBJ1-6|.|.|TRBV27
TGTGCCAGCAGTTTGCTAGGTTCCTATAATTCACCCCTCCACTTT
CASSLLGSYNSPLHF
>TRBJ2-7|TRBD1|.|TRBV2
TGTGCCAGCAGAGCAGACAGGGGGCCCTACGAGCAGTACTTC
CASRADRGPYEQYF
>TRBJ1-2|.|.|TRBV11-3
TGTGCCAGCAGCTTAGGAGCCAACTATGGCTACACCTTC
CASSLGANYGYTF
>TRBJ2-3|TRBD2|.|TRBV19
TGTGCCAGTAGTCCGGGACTAGCAAGGGATACGCAGTATTTT
CASSPGLARDTQYF
>TRBJ1-1|.|.|TRBV11-2
TGTGCCAGCAGTTATCCTCAAGGGAGGACGACTGAAGCTTTCTTT
CASSYPQGRTTEAFF
>TRBJ2-5|TRBD2|.|TRBV5-4
TGTGCCAGCAGAACCTGGACTAGCGGGGGGGTATCCGAGACCCAGTACTTC
CASRTWTSGGVSETQYF
>TRBJ2-1|.|.|TRBV5-1
TGCGCCAGCAGCCTGAGGAGCAATGAGCAGTTCTTC
CASSLRSNEQFF
>TRBJ1-2|.|.|TRBV12-3/TRBV12-4
TGTGCCAGCAGTTCGTACAGTATCCACACCTTC
CASSSYSIHTF
>TRBJ2-3|TRBD1|.|TRBV3-1/TRBV3-2
TGTGCCAGCAGCCTACAGGGGATGGGGCGAGATACGCAGTATTTT
CASSLQGMGRDTQYF
>TRBJ1-1|.|.|TRBV19
TGTGCCAGTAGGAGGCAGGACAGAGGAAACACTGAAGCTTTCTTT
CASRRQDRGNTEAFF
>TRBJ1-5|.|few|TRBV6-1
TGTGCCAGCAGTGAAGCGACCCGGGATCAGCCCCAGCATTTT
CASSEATRDQPQHF
>TRBJ2-3|.|.|TRBV5-1
TGCGCCAGCAGTGGGGGGAACACCTACACAGATACGCAGTATTTT
CASSGGNTYTDTQYF
>TRBJ2-1|.|.|TRBV19
TGTGCCAGTAGTATCGACCGGGGTAGCTCCTACAATGAGCAGTTCTTC
CASSIDRGSSYNEQFF
>TRBJ1-2|.|.|TRBV7-2
TGTGCCAGCAGCCAACCAGGGCAGGTTGGCTACACCTTC
CASSQPGQVGYTF
>TRBJ2-2|.|.|TRBV3-1/TRBV3-2
TGTGCCAGCGCCAGGGAACCCGGGGAGCTGTTTTTT
CASAREPGELFF
>TRBJ2-2|TRBD1|.|TRBV5-1
TGCGCCAGCAGCGCGGGACAGGGGGCAGTGGCCGGGGAGCTGTTTTTT
CASSAGQGAVAGELFF
>TRBJ2-1|TRBD1|.|TRBV3-1/TRBV3-2
TGTGCCAGCAGCCTGGGACAGGGGGCCCCTCTGGATGAGCAGTTCTTC
CASSLGQGAPLDEQFF
>TRBJ1-1|.|.|TRBV18
TGTGCCAGCTCACCAGGACAACAGAACACTGAAGCTTTCTTT
CASSPGQQNTEAFF
>TRBJ1-4|.|.|TRBV21-1
TGTGCCAGCAGCCCAACGGGCGGGGAGGAAGAAAAACTGTTTTTT
CASSPTGGEEEKLFF
>TRBJ2-3|TRBD2|.|TRBV4-1
TGCGCCAGCAGCCCACCTCCGGGACTAGCGGGGGGGCCGAAGGATACGCAGTATTTT
CASSPPPGLAGGPKDTQYF
>TRBJ2-2|TRBD1|.|TRBV5-1
TGCGCCAGCAGCTGGGGATGGACAGGGGGCGACACCGGGGAGCTGTTTTTT
CASSWGWTGGDTGELFF
>TRBJ2-2|TRBD2|.|TRBV9
TGTGCCAGCAGCGTTACATCTAGCGGAACCAACACCGGGGAGCTGTTTTTT
CASSVTSSGTNTGELFF
>TRBJ1-5|.|.|TRBV19
TGTGCCAGTAGTATTGCCGGTAGCAATCAGCCCCAGCATTTT
CASSIAGSNQPQHF